This T cell receptor (beta chain) is from a study of CD8 T cells in Susac syndrome. When the RNA was reverse transcribed, random hexamers were used with an input of 0.5 to 1 ug. TCRdb reanalysed the immunoSEQ multiplex PCR reads using MiXCR and keeps one entry per CDR3 protein. Of about 140,000 distinct CDR3 sequences listed, around 96% are singletons. TCR beta sequencing covered blood CD8+ and CD4+ T cells. Patients with stable or active relapsing-remitting disease, all of them treatment-naive, made up the multiple sclerosis controls. The CDR3 runs 13 residues. Looked up from germline, CDR1 is LGHNA and CDR2 is YSLEER. With 1 base removed from V and 9 bases from J, the gap between germline ends came to 7 bases.

The chain uses TRBV4-3 and TRBJ1-6; D uncertain. The sample was CD4+ T cells from PBMCs. This clonotype was obtained from a human donor with multiple sclerosis. CDR3 sequence reads: CASSQGQSSPLHF. The DNA of the CDR3 is TGCGCCAGCAGCCAAGGGCAGAGTTCACCCCTCCACTTT.